This T cell receptor beta chain appears in the sequencing data of a study of blood T cell repertoires in COVID-19. Method: immunoSEQ multiplex PCR; TCRdb's copy keeps in-frame clones and lacks some. Of about 74,000 clones in the sample, 70% to 90% were seen once. The V gene's germline CDR1 is SEHNR and CDR2 FQNEAQ (reference sequence). The V and J ends lost 2 bases and 4 bases, in that order; junction bases with no gene match: 7. The CDR3 totals 17 residues. The sample was peripheral blood. The gene calls are TRBV7-9 and TRBJ2-3; 12 bases are shared with TRBD2. The sequence came from a man between 65 and 85 years old with acute or convalescent COVID-19. CDR3 coding DNA: TGTGCCAGCAGCTTAACACGGACTAGCGGGACGCCAGATACGCAGTATTTT. Protein product: CASSLTRTSGTPDTQYF.